This record covers a single T cell receptor (beta chain). Profiling of TCR beta VDJ combinations and CDR3 sequences used genomic DNA as template. Each CDR3 protein is one row after TCRdb ran MiXCR on the reads. Of 190,000 or so distinct CDR3 sequences in the sample, 61% were seen once. This record comes from a study of CD8+CD57+ T cells in acquired aplastic anemia. Study information: Sequencing produced an average of roughly 11 million reads per healthy donor for CD4+ cells.

Per germline, CDR1 SQVTM and CDR2 ANQGSEA. CDR3 length: 14 amino acids. The specimen was sorted CD4+, CD8+, or CD8+CD57+ T cells (not recorded which) from PBMCs. V gene TRBV29-1 combines with J gene TRBJ1-5; weak D call: TRBD1 (6 bases). This TCR derives from a human donor in good health. Here the CDR3 DNA reads TGCAGTTGTACAACAGGGACTAGCAATCAGCCCCAGCATTTT. Translating it yields CSCTTGTSNQPQHF.